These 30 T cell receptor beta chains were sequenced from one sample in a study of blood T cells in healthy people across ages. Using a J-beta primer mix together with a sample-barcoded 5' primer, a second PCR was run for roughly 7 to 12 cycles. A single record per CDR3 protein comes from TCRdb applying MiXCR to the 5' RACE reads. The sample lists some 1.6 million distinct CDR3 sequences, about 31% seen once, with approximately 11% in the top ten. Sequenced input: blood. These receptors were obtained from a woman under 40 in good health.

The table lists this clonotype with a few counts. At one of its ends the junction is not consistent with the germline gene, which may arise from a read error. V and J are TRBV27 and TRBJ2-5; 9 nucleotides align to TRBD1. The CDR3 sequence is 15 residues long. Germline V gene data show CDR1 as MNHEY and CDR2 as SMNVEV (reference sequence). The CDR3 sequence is CASSLGTGRKETQYF. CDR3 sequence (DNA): TGTGCCAGCAGTTTAGGGACAGGGAGGAAAGAGACTCAGTACTTC.

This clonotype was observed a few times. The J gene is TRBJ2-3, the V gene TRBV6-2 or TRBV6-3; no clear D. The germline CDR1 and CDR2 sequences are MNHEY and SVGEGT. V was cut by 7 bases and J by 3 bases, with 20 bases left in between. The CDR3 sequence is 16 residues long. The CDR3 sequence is CASKKDGALYTDTQYF. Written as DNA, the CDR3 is TGTGCCAGCAAGAAAGATGGCGCGCTGTATACAGATACGCAGTATTTT.

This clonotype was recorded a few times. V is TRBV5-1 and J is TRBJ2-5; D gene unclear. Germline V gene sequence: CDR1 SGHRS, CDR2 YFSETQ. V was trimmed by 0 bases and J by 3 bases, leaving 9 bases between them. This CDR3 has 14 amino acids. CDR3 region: CASSLETPKETQYF. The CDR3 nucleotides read TGCGCCAGCAGCTTGGAAACTCCCAAAGAGACCCAGTACTTC.

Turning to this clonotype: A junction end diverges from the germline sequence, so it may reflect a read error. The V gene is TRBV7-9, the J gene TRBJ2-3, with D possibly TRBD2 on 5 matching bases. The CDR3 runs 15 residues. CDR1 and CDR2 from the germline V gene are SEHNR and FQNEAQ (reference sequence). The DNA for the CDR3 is TGTGCCAGCAGCTTAACCGGAGACCGACGGGATACGCGGTATTTT. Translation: CASSLTGDRRDTRYF.

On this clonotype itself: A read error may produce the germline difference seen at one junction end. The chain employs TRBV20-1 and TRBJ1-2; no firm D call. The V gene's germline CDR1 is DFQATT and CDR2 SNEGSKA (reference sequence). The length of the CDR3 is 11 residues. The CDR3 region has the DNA TGCAGCCCGAGGGTTCGGGGTGGCCACACCTTC. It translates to CSPRVRGGHTF.

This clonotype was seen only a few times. The CDR3 DNA follows: TGTGCCAGCAGTTACTCGGGAGCTAGCGGGAGGGCGCTGTTCTTC. Amino acids: CASSYSGASGRALFF. The V and J genes are TRBV6-6 and TRBJ2-1; 12 nucleotides match TRBD2. This CDR3 comprises 15 residues. Trimming removed 0 bases from V and 15 bases from J; junction bases left unmatched: 9. Germline V gene sequence: CDR1 MNHNY, CDR2 SVGAGI (reference sequence).

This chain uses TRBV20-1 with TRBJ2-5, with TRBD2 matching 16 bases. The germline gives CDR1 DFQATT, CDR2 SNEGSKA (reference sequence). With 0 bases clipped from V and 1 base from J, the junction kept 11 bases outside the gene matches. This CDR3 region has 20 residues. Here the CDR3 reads CSARDLGQGTSGRAQETQYF. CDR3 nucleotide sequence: TGCAGTGCTAGAGATTTGGGACAGGGGACTAGCGGGAGGGCCCAAGAGACCCAGTACTTC.

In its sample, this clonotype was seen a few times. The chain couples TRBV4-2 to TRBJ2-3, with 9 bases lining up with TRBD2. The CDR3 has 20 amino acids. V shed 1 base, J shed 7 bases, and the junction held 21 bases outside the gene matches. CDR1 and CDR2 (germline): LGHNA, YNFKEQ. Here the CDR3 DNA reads TGTGCCAGCAGCCAAGCGGCGGGCCAAAATCGCGGGGGGGACTCGAATACGCAGTATTTT. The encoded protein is CASSQAAGQNRGGDSNTQYF.

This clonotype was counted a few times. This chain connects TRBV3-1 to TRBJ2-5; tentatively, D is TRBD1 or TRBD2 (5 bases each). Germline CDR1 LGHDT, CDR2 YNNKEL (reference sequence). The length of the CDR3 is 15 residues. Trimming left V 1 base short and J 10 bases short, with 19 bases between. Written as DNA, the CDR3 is TGTGCCAGCAGCCAAGCGGGACCCACGAGGGATAGCCAGTACTTC. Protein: CASSQAGPTRDSQYF.

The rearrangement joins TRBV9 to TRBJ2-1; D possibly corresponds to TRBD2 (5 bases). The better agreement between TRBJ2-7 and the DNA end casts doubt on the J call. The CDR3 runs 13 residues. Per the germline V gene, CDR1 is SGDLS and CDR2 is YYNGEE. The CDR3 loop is CASSSGLRNEQYF. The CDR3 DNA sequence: TGTGCCAGCAGCAGCGGACTCCGGAACGAGCAGTACTTC.

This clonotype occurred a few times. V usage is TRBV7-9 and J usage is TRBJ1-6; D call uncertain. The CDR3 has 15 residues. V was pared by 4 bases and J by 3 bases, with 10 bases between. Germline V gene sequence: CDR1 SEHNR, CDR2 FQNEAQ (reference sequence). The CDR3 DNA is TGTGCCAGCAGCTCAGTAGGGCACTATAATTCACCCCTCCACTTT. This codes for CASSSVGHYNSPLHF.

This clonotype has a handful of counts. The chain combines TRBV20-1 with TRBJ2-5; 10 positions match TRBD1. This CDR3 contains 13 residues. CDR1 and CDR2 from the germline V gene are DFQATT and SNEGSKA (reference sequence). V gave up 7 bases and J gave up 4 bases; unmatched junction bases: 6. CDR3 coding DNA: TGCAGTGGTCGGGACAGGGGAAGAGAGACCCAGTACTTC. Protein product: CSGRDRGRETQYF.

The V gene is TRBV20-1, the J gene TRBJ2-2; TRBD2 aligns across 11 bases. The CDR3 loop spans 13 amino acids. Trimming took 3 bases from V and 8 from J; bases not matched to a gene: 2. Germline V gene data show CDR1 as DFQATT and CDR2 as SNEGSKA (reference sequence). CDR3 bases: TGCAGTGCTAGGCTAGCGGGAGGTGGGGAGCTGTTTTTT. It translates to CSARLAGGGELFF.

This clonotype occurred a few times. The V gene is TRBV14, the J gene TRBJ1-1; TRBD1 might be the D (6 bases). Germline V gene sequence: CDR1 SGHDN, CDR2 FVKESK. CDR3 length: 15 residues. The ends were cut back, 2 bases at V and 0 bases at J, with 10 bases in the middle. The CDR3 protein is CASSQQDRMNTEAFF. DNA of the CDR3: TGTGCCAGCAGCCAACAGGACAGAATGAACACTGAAGCTTTCTTT. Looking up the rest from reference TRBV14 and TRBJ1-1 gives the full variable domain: EAGVTQFPSHSVIEKGQTVTLRCDPISGHDNLYWYRRVMGKEIKFLLHFVKESKQDESGMPNNRFLAERTGGTYSTLKVQPAELEDSGVYFCASSQQDRMNTEAFFGQGTRLTVV.

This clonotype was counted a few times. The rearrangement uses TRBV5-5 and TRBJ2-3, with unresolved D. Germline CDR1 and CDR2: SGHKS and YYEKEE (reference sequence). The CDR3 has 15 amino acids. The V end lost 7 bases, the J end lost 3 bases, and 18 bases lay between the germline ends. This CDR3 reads CASDGRPSGTDTQYF. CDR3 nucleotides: TGTGCCAGCGACGGCAGACCGTCCGGGACAGATACGCAGTATTTT. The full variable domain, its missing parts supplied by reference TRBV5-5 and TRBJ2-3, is DAGVTQSPTHLIKTRGQQVTLRCSPISGHKSVSWYQQVLGQGPQFIFQYYEKEERGRGNFPDRFSARQFPNYSSELNVNALLLGDSALYLCASDGRPSGTDTQYFGPGTRLTVL.

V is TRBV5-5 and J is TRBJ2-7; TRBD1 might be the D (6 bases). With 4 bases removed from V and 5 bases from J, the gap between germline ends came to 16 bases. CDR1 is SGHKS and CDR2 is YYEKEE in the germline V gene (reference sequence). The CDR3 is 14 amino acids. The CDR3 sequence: CASSTQGNDDEQYF. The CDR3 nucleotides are TGTGCCAGCAGCACACAGGGAAATGACGACGAGCAGTACTTC.

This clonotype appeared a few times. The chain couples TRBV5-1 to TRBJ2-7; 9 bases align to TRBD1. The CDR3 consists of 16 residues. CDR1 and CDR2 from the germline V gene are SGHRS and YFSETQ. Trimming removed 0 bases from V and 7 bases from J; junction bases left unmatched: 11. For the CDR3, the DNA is TGCGCCAGCAGCTTGGCCCCCGGACAGGGGATGCGGGAGCAGTACTTC. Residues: CASSLAPGQGMREQYF.

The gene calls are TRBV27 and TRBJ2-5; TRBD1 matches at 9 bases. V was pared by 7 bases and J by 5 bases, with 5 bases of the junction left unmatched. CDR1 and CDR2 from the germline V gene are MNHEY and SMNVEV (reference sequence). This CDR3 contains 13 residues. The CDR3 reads CASTTGGLETQYF. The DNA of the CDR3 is TGTGCCAGCACGACAGGGGGTTTGGAGACCCAGTACTTC.

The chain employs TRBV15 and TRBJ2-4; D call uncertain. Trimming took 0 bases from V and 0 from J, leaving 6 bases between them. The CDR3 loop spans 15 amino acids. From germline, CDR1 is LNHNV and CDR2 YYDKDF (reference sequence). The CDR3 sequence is CATSRDARAKNIQYF. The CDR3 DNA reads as TGTGCCACCAGCAGAGATGCCAGAGCCAAAAACATTCAGTACTTC.

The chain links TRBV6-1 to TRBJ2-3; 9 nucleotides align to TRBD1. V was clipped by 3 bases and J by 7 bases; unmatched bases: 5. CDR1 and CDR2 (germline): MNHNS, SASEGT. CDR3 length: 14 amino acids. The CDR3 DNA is TGTGCCAGCAGTGATACAGGGGGCATAAATACGCAGTATTTT. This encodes CASSDTGGINTQYF.

CDR3 sequence: CASSRSGTGVNYEQYF. The CDR3 region has the DNA TGTGCCAGCAGTCGATCCGGGACAGGGGTAAACTACGAGCAGTACTTC. The V and J genes are TRBV6-5 and TRBJ2-7; 10 nucleotides match TRBD1. The CDR3 loop spans 16 amino acids. Trimming removed 5 bases from V and 3 bases from J; junction bases left unmatched: 10. Germline V gene data show CDR1 as MNHEY and CDR2 as SVGAGI.

The CDR3 region is CASSIRGQGTEAFF. DNA for the CDR3: TGTGCCAGCTCTATTAGGGGGCAAGGCACTGAAGCTTTCTTT. This chain uses TRBV12-3 or TRBV12-4 with TRBJ1-1; 7 bases match TRBD1. The CDR3 sequence is 14 residues long. Unmatched junction bases numbered 10, after V lost 8 bases and J lost 4 bases.

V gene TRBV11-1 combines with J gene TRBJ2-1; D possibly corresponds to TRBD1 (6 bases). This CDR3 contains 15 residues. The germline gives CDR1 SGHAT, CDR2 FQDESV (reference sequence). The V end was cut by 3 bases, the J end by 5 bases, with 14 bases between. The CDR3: CASSFQVDRHNEQFF. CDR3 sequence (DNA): TGTGCCAGCAGCTTCCAAGTCGACAGGCACAATGAGCAGTTCTTC.

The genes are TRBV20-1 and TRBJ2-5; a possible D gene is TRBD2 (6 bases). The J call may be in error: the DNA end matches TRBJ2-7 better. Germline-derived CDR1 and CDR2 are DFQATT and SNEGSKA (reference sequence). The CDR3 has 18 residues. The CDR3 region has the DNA TGCAGTGCGGACATTTTGGTTGGTTCCCGCGGAGGGCCTTACGAGCAGTACTTC. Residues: CSADILVGSRGGPYEQYF.

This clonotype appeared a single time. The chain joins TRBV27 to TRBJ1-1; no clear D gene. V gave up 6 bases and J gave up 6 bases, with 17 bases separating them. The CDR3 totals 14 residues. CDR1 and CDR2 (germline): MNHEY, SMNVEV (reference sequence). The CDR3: CASSPLRVQAEAFF. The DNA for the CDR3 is TGTGCCAGCAGCCCCCTCCGGGTTCAGGCTGAAGCTTTCTTT.

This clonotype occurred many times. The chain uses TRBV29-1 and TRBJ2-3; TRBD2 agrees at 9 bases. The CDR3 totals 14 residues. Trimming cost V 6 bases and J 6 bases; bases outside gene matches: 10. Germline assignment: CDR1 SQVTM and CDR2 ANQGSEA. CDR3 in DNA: TGCAGCGTCGTAGCGGGGGCCACGAGGGATACGCAGTATTTT. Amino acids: CSVVAGATRDTQYF.

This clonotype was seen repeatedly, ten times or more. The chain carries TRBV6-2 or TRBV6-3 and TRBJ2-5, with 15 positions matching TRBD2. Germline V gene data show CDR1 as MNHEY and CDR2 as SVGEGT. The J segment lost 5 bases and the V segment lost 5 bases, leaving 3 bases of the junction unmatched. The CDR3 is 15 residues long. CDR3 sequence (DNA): TGTGCCAGCAGTACGGGACTAGCGGGAGGCGAGACCCAGTACTTC. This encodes CASSTGLAGGETQYF.

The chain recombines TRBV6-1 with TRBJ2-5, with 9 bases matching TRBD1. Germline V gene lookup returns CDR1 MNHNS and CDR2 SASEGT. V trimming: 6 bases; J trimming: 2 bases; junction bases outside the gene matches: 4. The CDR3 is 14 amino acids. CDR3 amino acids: CASRYRGQQETQYF. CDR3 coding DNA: TGTGCCAGCAGGTACAGGGGGCAACAAGAGACCCAGTACTTC.

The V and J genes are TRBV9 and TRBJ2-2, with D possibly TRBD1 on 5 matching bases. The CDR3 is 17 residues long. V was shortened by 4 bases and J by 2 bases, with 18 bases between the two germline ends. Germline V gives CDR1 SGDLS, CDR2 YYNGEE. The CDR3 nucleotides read TGTGCCAGCAGCACCCGAGGTTGGGGCCCAAACACCGGGGAGCTGTTTTTT. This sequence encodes CASSTRGWGPNTGELFF. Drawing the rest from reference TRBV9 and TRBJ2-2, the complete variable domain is DSGVTQTPKHLITATGQRVTLRCSPRSGDLSVYWYQQSLDQGLQFLIQYYNGEERAKGNILERFSAQQFPDLHSELNLSSLELGDSALYFCASSTRGWGPNTGELFFGEGSRLTVL.

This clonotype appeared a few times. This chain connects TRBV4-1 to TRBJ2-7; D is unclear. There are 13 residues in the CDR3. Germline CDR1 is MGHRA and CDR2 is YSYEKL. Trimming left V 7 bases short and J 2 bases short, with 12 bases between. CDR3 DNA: TGCGCCAGCACCTGGGATTTAGCCTACGAGCAGTACTTC. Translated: CASTWDLAYEQYF.